These 12 T cell receptor beta chains share one sample of origin, sequenced in a study of blood T cells in healthy people across ages. Then a second PCR, running roughly 7 to 11 cycles, was carried out with a sample-barcoded 5' primer and a J-beta primer mix. One entry per CDR3 protein, called by TCRdb with MiXCR from the 5' RACE reads. The repertoire holds around 1,100,000 distinct CDR3 sequences, with roughly two fifths as singletons. The sample comprised blood. Receptor source: a young man in good health.

The gene calls are TRBV10-3 and TRBJ1-1; 8 bases agree with TRBD1. V lost 6 bases and J lost 1; bases outside the gene matches: 4. Germline assignment: CDR1 ENHRY and CDR2 SYGVKD. The CDR3 has 14 amino acids. In DNA form, the CDR3 reads TGTGCCATCAGGACAGGGGACCCGAACACTGAAGCTTTCTTT. Translated: CAIRTGDPNTEAFF.

This clonotype was detected only a few times. The rearrangement uses TRBV7-2 and TRBJ1-1, with D possibly being TRBD1 (5 bases). Trimming removed 2 bases from V and 2 bases from J, with 15 bases in between. This CDR3 is built from 16 residues. Germline CDR1 SGHTA, CDR2 FQGNSA. This chain's CDR3 is CASSLRQSSPNTEAFF. Here the CDR3 DNA reads TGTGCCAGCAGCTTAAGACAGTCTTCTCCTAACACTGAAGCTTTCTTT.

The CDR3 sequence: CASSSGTGGPNYGYTF. In nucleotides, the CDR3 is TGTGCCAGCAGCTCCGGGACAGGGGGTCCTAACTATGGCTACACCTTC. The chain links TRBV7-9 to TRBJ1-2, with 11 bases aligning to TRBD1. The J segment lost 0 bases and the V segment lost 4 bases, leaving 4 bases of the junction unmatched. The CDR3 loop spans 16 amino acids. Germline CDR1 SEHNR, CDR2 FQNEAQ (reference sequence).

The rearrangement joins TRBV10-3 to TRBJ2-1, with 8 positions matching TRBD2. CDR3 length: 13 amino acids. Germline values: CDR1 ENHRY, CDR2 SYGVKD. V trimming: 11 bases; J trimming: 10 bases; junction bases outside the gene matches: 13. CDR3 in DNA: TGTGCCGTCAAGCGCGGGGGGCCCAAAGAGCAGTTCTTC. It codes for CAVKRGGPKEQFF.

The chain uses TRBV3-1 and TRBJ2-7; a weak D match, TRBD1 (5 bases). The ends were cut back, 0 bases at V and 7 bases at J, with 16 bases in the middle. The CDR3 runs to 15 residues. Germline lookup yields CDR1 LGHDT and CDR2 YNNKEL (reference sequence). CDR3 sequence: CASSQDRGRHNEQYF. DNA for the CDR3: TGTGCCAGCAGCCAAGATAGGGGTCGCCACAATGAGCAGTACTTC.

V usage is TRBV7-2 and J usage is TRBJ2-7; D may be TRBD1 (6 bases). V dropped 3 bases and J dropped 7 bases, with 13 bases sitting between them. The CDR3 runs 13 residues. Germline V gene lookup returns CDR1 SGHTA and CDR2 FQGNSA. The CDR3 region is CASSFFRGNEQYF. The CDR3 DNA is TGTGCCAGCAGCTTCTTCAGGGGCAATGAGCAGTACTTC.

V usage is TRBV7-9 and J usage is TRBJ1-2; D is uncertain. The V end lost 7 bases, the J end lost 3 bases, and 15 bases lay between the germline ends. CDR3 length equals 14 residues. Germline loops: CDR1 SEHNR, CDR2 FQNEAQ (reference sequence). CDR3 DNA: TGTGCCAGCACCCAGATTTCGGTTCACTATGGCTACACCTTC. Its protein product is CASTQISVHYGYTF.

This clonotype has only a few counts. This sequence joins TRBV12-3 or TRBV12-4 and TRBJ2-7, with D possibly matching TRBD2 (5 bases). This CDR3 spans 14 amino acids. Trimming shortened V by 3 bases and J by 2 bases, and 11 bases separated the two germline ends. The chain's CDR3 is CASSFGLPPYEQYF. DNA for the CDR3: TGTGCCAGCAGTTTCGGACTTCCCCCCTACGAGCAGTACTTC.

This clonotype has just one count. This may stem from a read error, because a much larger clone lies one nucleotide away. This rearrangement joins TRBV30 to TRBJ2-7, with D possibly matching TRBD2 (6 bases). Germline assignment: CDR1 GTSNPN and CDR2 SVGIG (reference sequence). V lost 0 bases to trimming and J lost 7 bases, with 25 bases between them. This CDR3 contains 17 residues. The CDR3 region is CAWSVPTFSGGNNEQYF. Here the CDR3 DNA reads TGTGCCTGGAGTGTACCCACATTTAGCGGTGGGAACAATGAGCAGTACTTC.

This clonotype was seen once. This rearrangement joins TRBV12-5 to TRBJ1-2; D is uncertain. The CDR3 consists of 13 residues. Germline CDR1 reads LGHNT; CDR2 reads FRNRAP. V gave up 3 bases and J gave up 4 bases, with 9 bases separating them. The CDR3 here is CASGLGDGYGYTF. CDR3 sequence (DNA): TGTGCTAGTGGTTTAGGAGACGGCTATGGCTACACCTTC.

The genes are TRBV7-6 and TRBJ1-4, with a weak D call TRBD1 (5 bases). The CDR3 runs to 16 residues. The V gene lost 1 base and the J gene lost 7 bases, with 16 bases spanning the gap. The germline gives CDR1 SGHVS, CDR2 FNYEAQ. The CDR3 DNA follows: TGTGCCAGCAGCTTAGAGGGGAGCAGGGAAGTTGAAAAACTGTTTTTT. Translated, it gives CASSLEGSREVEKLFF.

This chain uses TRBV10-2 with TRBJ1-1; 10 bases line up with TRBD1. V gave up 8 bases and J gave up 8 bases; unmatched junction bases: 11. The germline gives CDR1 WSHSY, CDR2 SAAADI. This CDR3 is built from 14 residues. The CDR3: CASSGTGDVGEAFF. Written as DNA, the CDR3 is TGCGCCAGCTCCGGGACAGGGGACGTAGGGGAAGCTTTCTTT.